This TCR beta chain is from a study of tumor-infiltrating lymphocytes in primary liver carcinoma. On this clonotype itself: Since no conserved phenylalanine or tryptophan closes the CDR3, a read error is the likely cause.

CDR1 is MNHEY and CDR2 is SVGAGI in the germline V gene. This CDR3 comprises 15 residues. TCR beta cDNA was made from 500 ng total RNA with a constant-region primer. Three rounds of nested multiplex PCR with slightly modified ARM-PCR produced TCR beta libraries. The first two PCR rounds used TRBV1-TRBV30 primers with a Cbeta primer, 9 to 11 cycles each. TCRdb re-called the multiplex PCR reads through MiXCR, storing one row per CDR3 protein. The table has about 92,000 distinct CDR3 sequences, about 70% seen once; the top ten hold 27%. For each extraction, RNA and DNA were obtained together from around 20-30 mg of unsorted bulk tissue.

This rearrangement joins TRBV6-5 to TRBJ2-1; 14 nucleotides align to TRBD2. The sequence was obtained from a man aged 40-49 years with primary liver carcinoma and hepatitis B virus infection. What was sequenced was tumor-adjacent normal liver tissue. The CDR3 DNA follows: TGCGCGAGCAGGGGACTAGCGGGGGAACACAATGAGCAGTTCTAC. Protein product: CASRGLAGEHNEQFY.